Sequencing of this T cell receptor (beta chain) was carried out in a study of CD8 T cells in Susac syndrome. This clonotype was seen just once. Germline V CDR1 and CDR2: MGHDK, SYGVNS. The CDR3 has 14 residues. The V gene end was trimmed by 8 bases and the J gene end by 3 bases; junction bases not matched to a gene: 9. An input of roughly 0.5 to 1 ug of RNA was subjected to reverse transcription using random hexamers. The CDR3 of TCR beta was amplified by immunoSEQ multiplex PCR across 54 Vbeta and 13 Jbeta. TCRdb re-called the immunoSEQ multiplex PCR reads with MiXCR, one entry per CDR3 protein. The sample includes approximately 160,000 distinct CDR3 sequences, approximately 93% of them seen just once. Sequencing of TCR beta was carried out in blood CD8+ and CD4+ T cells. The study used treatment-naive patients who had stable or active relapsing-remitting disease as multiple sclerosis controls. Negative isolation yielded CD8+ and CD4+ T cells; FACS enriched TEMRA cells.

The chain carries TRBV25-1 and TRBJ1-1, with TRBD1 identical over 7 bases. The sequenced sample consisted of CD4+ T cells from PBMCs. The source of this sequence is a human donor with multiple sclerosis. CDR3 DNA: TGTGCCAGCCGCGAGGCCAGGGGGGACACTGAAGCTTTCTTT. It yields the protein CASREARGDTEAFF.